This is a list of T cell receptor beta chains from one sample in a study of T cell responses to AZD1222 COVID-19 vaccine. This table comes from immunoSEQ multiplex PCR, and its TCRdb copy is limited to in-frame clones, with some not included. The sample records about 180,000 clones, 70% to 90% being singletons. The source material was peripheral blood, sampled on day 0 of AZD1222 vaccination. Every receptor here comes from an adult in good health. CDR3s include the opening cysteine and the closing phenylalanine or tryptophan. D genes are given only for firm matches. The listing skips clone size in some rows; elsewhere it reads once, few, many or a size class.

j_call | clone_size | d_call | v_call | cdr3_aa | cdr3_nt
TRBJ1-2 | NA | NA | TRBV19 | CASCTENYGYTF | TGTGCCAGTTGTACAGAAAACTATGGCTACACCTTC
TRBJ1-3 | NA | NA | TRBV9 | CASSAWTEGNTIYF | TGTGCCAGCAGCGCATGGACAGAAGGAAACACCATATATTTT
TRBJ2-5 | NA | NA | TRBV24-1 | CATSDPRVEDRGETQYF | TGTGCCACCAGTGATCCCCGAGTAGAGGACAGAGGAGAGACCCAGTACTTC
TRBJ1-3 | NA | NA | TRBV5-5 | CASSLESGNTIYF | TGTGCCAGCAGCTTGGAATCTGGAAACACCATATATTTT
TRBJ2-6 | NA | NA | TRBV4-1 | CASSQDPLGSGANVLTF | TGCGCCAGCAGCCAAGATCCCTTGGGCTCTGGGGCCAACGTCCTGACTTTC
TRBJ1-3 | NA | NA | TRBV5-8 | CASSLFGVDTIYF | TGTGCCAGCAGCTTGTTTGGGGTGGACACCATATATTTT
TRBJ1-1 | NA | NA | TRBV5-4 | CASSPRDAPLNTEAFF | TGTGCCAGCAGCCCGAGGGACGCGCCATTGAACACTGAAGCTTTCTTT
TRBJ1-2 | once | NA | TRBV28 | CASSLLEGTSTGYTF | TGTGCCAGCAGCCTCCTTGAGGGAACTTCTACGGGCTACACCTTC
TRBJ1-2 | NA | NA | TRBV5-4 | CASSFVGEYGYTF | TGTGCCAGCAGCTTTGTAGGGGAATATGGCTACACCTTC
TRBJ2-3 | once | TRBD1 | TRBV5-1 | CASSRVPTGGGDTQYF | TGCGCCAGCAGCCGCGTACCCACAGGGGGAGGAGATACGCAGTATTTT
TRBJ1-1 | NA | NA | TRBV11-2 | CASSYKRDGKAFF | TGTGCCAGCAGCTACAAGCGCGACGGAAAAGCTTTCTTT
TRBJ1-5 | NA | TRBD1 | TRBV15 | CATSGLGTATYSNQPQHF | TGTGCCACCAGCGGCCTAGGGACAGCGACGTATAGCAATCAGCCCCAGCATTTT
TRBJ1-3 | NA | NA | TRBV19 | CASSIRPTGSSGNTIYF | TGTGCCAGTAGTATTCGTCCGACAGGTAGCTCTGGAAACACCATATATTTT
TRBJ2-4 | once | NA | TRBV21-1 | CASSKRDATGLAGGRAKNIQYF | TGTGCCAGCAGCAAGCGGGACGCCACGGGACTAGCGGGAGGGCGGGCCAAAAACATTCAGTACTTC
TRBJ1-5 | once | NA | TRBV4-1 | CASSQGQPVNQPQHF | TGCGCCAGCAGCCAAGGGCAGCCTGTTAATCAGCCCCAGCATTTT
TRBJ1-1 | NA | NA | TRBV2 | CASNVDRWTEAFF | TGTGCCAGCAATGTCGATAGGTGGACTGAAGCTTTCTTT
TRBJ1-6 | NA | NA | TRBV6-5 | CASSGMGGNNSPLHF | TGTGCCAGCAGCGGGATGGGGGGGAATAATTCACCCCTCCACTTT
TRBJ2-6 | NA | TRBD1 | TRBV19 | CASSRQGAGGANVLTF | TGTGCCAGTAGCCGACAGGGGGCGGGTGGGGCCAACGTCCTGACTTTC